Listed below are T cell receptor beta chains from one sample, sequenced in a study of cytomegalovirus exposure and HLA in healthy donors. Sequenced by immunoSEQ multiplex PCR; TCRdb stores in-frame clones only, minus some. The sample records around 200,000 clones, less than 90% being singletons. The sequenced sample consisted of PBMCs. The receptors were sampled from a woman aged 25-40 years in good health and CMV-seronegative. Both conserved end residues are part of each CDR3.

v_call	j_call	cdr3_aa
TRBV30	TRBJ2-3	CAWNSPPDTQYF
TRBV2	TRBJ2-5	CASTRDFQETQYF
TRBV10-1	TRBJ1-5	CASVTWGDYSQPQHF
TRBV18	TRBJ1-4	CASSPGGDNEKLFF
TRBV14	TRBJ2-7	CASSQRETGVWSYEQYF
TRBV6-6	TRBJ2-7	CASSPGGTYEQYF
TRBV10-3	TRBJ2-2	CAISGGDSNTGELFF
TRBV4-2	TRBJ1-4	CASSWRLDLRGQELEKLFF
TRBV5-5	TRBJ2-2	CASSFSGGYTGELFF
TRBV9	TRBJ2-1	CASSVGSGGADNEQFF
TRBV2	TRBJ2-7	CASSEVWGQYDQQYF
TRBV19	TRBJ1-5	CASSKGGNQPQHF
TRBV18	TRBJ2-2	CASSPDKNTGELFF
TRBV27	TRBJ2-7	CASSRGLRSSYEQYF
TRBV5-1	TRBJ1-1	CASSLALNTEAFF
TRBV9	TRBJ2-7	CASSVGSPGAGEQYF
TRBV4-1	TRBJ2-1	CASSPRLAGLGEQFF
TRBV5-8	TRBJ2-1	CASSLLAVGEQFF
TRBV6-1	TRBJ2-1	CASSLTSGRYNEQFF
TRBV6-4	TRBJ1-1	CASSAGLGSTEAFF
TRBV5-6	TRBJ1-2	CASSSQLGEYGYTF
TRBV5-4	TRBJ2-1	CASSLMGDNEQFF
TRBV5-1	TRBJ2-3	CASSLVTSGVTDTQYF
TRBV11-2	TRBJ2-4	CASSPPSVAKNIQYF
TRBV5-4	TRBJ2-1	CASSLSSAVTYNEQFF
TRBV6-1	TRBJ2-1	CASSAGTGLGEQFF
TRBV19	-	CASTKTGAYEQYF
TRBV2	TRBJ1-2	CASSGDGTNNYGYTF
TRBV30	TRBJ2-7	CAWSRGKPYEQYF
TRBV6-5	TRBJ2-7	CASSYSVSSGEQYF
TRBV28	TRBJ1-1	CASSLLSSGQYLTEAFF
TRBV5-6	TRBJ1-2	CASSLPTGLGNYGYTF
TRBV18	TRBJ2-5	CASSGREGRETQYF
TRBV6-5	TRBJ2-1	CASRLSGAGNNEQFF
TRBV9	TRBJ1-1	CASSVRTEGSEAFF
TRBV29-1	TRBJ2-7	CSVRTHSYEQYF
TRBV11-2	TRBJ2-1	CASSLGPGIEQFF
TRBV27	TRBJ2-1	CASGGVNQFF
TRBV15	TRBJ1-1	CATSIMVRGEAFF
TRBV7-2	TRBJ2-1	CASSLSSGSYNEQFF
TRBV27	TRBJ1-6	CASSPRNSPLHF